This T cell receptor (beta chain) is from a study of T-cell reconstitution after alpha-beta-depleted transplantation in children. Findings of the study overall: Recipient T cells and thymic progenitors that survived were the source of the high TCRbeta diversity seen at day 60 in some patients. Several hundred rapidly expanded clones from non-depleted graft cells reportedly supplied alpha-beta T cells about two months post-transplant. From newly produced T cells came most of the T-cell counts and diversity one year after transplant.

About this clonotype itself: Antigen unknown.

Unique molecular identifiers were used in preparing the TCRbeta library. TCRdb re-derived calls from the PCR reads in MiXCR, one entry per CDR3 protein. Of some 310,000 distinct CDR3 sequences listed, around 20% are singletons. The TCR comes from a male patient between 10 and 17 years old who had a stem cell transplant for acute lymphoblastic leukemia, so the T cells may come from the graft donor. The material sequenced was PBMCs, mostly from graft donor cells, taken 180 days after TCRalphabeta/CD19-depleted stem cell transplant.

The CDR3 nucleotides read TGTGCCATCAGCCGGACTAGCGGGGGAAGTGAGCAGTTCTTC. Encoded protein: CAISRTSGGSEQFF. The rearrangement links TRBV10-3 to TRBJ2-1; TRBD2 matches at 13 bases. This CDR3 spans 14 amino acids. V trimming: 6 bases; J trimming: 9 bases; junction bases outside the gene matches: 5. Germline lookup yields CDR1 ENHRY and CDR2 SYGVKD.